This record looks at one T cell receptor (beta chain) sequence and its context. The CDR3 has 14 residues. Trimming stripped 3 bases from V and 0 bases from J, with 10 bases between. Germline lookup yields CDR1 GTSNPN and CDR2 SVGIG (reference sequence). The study drew participants aged about 18 to 95 years from roughly 25 US areas. Libraries were prepared by immunoSEQ multiplex PCR; TCRdb keeps only in-frame clonotypes and omits some of them. The data hold some 300,000 clones, with 88% observed a single time. This entry is derived from a study of blood T cell repertoires in COVID-19. The wider study: Specimens from acute and convalescent COVID-19 originated in the United States, Italy and Spain.

The sample was PBMCs or T cells enriched from blood (not recorded which). The sequence was obtained from a woman aged 55-75 years in a cohort exposed to, infected with or recovered from COVID-19 (not recorded which). The chain recombines TRBV30 with TRBJ2-3; tentative D call: TRBD2 (5 bases). CDR3 region: CAWRRVGSTDTQYF. Here the CDR3 DNA reads TGTGCCTGGAGGAGGGTGGGTAGCACAGATACGCAGTATTTT.